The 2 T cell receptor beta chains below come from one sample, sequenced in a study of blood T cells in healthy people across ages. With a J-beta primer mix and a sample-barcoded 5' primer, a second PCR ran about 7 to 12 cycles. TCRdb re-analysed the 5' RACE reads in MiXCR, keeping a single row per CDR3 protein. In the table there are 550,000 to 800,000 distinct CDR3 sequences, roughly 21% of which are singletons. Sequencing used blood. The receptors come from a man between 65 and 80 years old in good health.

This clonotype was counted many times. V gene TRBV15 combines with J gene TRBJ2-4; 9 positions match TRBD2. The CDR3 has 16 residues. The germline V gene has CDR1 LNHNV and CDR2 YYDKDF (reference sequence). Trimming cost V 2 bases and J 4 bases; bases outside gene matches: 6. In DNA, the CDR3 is TGTGCCACCAGCAGACTTTTAGCGGGAGAGAAAAACATTCAGTACTTC. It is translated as CATSRLLAGEKNIQYF.

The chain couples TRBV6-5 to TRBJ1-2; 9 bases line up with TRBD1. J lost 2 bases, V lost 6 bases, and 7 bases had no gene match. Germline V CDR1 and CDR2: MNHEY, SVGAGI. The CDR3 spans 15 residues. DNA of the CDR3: TGTGCCAGCAGCTCCACAGGGGGCGGGAACTATGGCTACACCTTC. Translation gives CASSSTGGGNYGYTF.